Listed here is a single T cell receptor beta chain. There is no known antigen for this receptor. The CDR3 sequence holds 13 residues, the cysteine and phenylalanine included. DNA for this receptor is not on file. The CDR1 and CDR2 encoded by the germline V gene are SGHTA and FQGNSA. The method was 5' RACE. The input for every TCR library was roughly 3,200 ng of total RNA. For each sample, cDNA synthesis was carried out in eight separate reactions using SMARTScribe reverse transcriptase. During cDNA synthesis, template switching introduced unique molecular identifiers that contained a 6-nucleotide sample barcode. Amplification of TCRalpha and TCRbeta cDNA involved two nested PCRs of about 15 and 9 cycles, and each PCR was followed by bead purification. Before amplification, cDNA was treated with uracil DNA-glycosylase and purified using the QIAquick PCR purification kit. The second PCR added Illumina TruSeq-compatible adapters along with sample-specific barcodes. TapeStation and Qubit were used to check library quality and concentration, and 5 ng of each library was pooled. Pooled libraries were sequenced on an Illumina HiSeq2500 single-index Rapid Run with 2 x 100 bp reads and custom sequencing primers. The original methods were these. UMI-based consensus assembly with MiGEC version 1.2.6 was used to correct PCR and sequencing errors. MiXCR version 2.1.1 was used to carry out V(D)J alignment, clonotype assembly and CDR3 extraction. Normalisation of gene usage, clonotype sharing and MAIT/NKT TCR abundance was achieved by analysing the top 1000, 10 000 and 20 000 clonotypes per sample. After downsampling to 27 000 UMIs, diversity was calculated as the inverse Simpson index using the vegan R package. Statistical testing used paired Mann-Whitney U tests on the discordant twin pairs and applied Benjamini-Hochberg correction for multiple testing. TCRdb reprocessed the reads and provides one entry for every CDR3 protein sequence; no DNA is given. V and J calls and clone size were set by TCRdb, not the authors. The sample's own table lists approximately 400,000 distinct CDR3 sequences. The ten largest account for 2.4% of the sample.

From each donor, an approximately 2.3 ml peripheral blood sample was collected into PAXgene tubes and kept at -80 degrees C. Total RNA was isolated from whole blood with the PAXgene blood miRNA kit on an automated QIAcube, without T cell sorting. Peripheral blood from monozygotic twin pairs, either concordant or discordant for inflammatory bowel disease, underwent deep TCRalpha and TCRbeta repertoire profiling that used unique molecular barcoding. For every twin pair, smoking habits were documented, and each individual was categorised as a current, former or never smoker. This specimen belongs to a study of monozygotic twins with inflammatory bowel disease (dated by TCRdb to 2018 to 2020). At the level of the whole study: The complete study included roughly 30 monozygotic twin pairs: 19 IBD-discordant Danish pairs and nine German pairs, of which four were IBD-concordant and five were IBD-discordant. The search for disease-associated traits relied mainly on comparing, within discordant pairs, IBD patients with their genetically identical healthy co-twins. Each individual had, on average, about 151 000 unique TCRalpha sequences and 181 000 unique TCRbeta sequences available for analysis. General study outcomes and caveats: Measured by the inverse Simpson index, TCRbeta repertoire diversity was lower in IBD patients than in their healthy co-twins. IBD patients shared fewer clonotypes with other individuals than healthy twins did, most markedly in patients showing signs of disease activity. Concordant and discordant twins showed no difference in repertoire similarity, possibly because of limited statistical power. Distinction between different T cell subtypes could not be achieved in the analysis. No single strong signal or clonotype linked to IBD turned up in the results, so the idea that one exists was not supported. Because patients received different immunosuppressive treatments, the repertoires may have picked up extra background noise and variability between individuals.

The chain joins TRBV7-2 to TRBJ2-1; TCRdb's assignment of TRBD2 cannot be checked, as there is no DNA. This sequence was found in a human donor with ulcerative colitis or Crohn's disease, or a healthy co-twin of an affected twin (not recorded which). Sequences were obtained from blood. CDR3 protein: CASSPDSGLEQFF. This CDR3, with the reference TRBV7-2 and TRBJ2-1 proteins standing in past its ends, gives the full variable domain GAGVSQSPSNKVTEKGKDVELRCDPISGHTALYWYRQSLGQGLEFLIYFQGNSAPDKSGLPSDRFSAERTGGSVSTLTIQRTQQEDSAVYLCASSPDSGLEQFFGPGTRLTVL.